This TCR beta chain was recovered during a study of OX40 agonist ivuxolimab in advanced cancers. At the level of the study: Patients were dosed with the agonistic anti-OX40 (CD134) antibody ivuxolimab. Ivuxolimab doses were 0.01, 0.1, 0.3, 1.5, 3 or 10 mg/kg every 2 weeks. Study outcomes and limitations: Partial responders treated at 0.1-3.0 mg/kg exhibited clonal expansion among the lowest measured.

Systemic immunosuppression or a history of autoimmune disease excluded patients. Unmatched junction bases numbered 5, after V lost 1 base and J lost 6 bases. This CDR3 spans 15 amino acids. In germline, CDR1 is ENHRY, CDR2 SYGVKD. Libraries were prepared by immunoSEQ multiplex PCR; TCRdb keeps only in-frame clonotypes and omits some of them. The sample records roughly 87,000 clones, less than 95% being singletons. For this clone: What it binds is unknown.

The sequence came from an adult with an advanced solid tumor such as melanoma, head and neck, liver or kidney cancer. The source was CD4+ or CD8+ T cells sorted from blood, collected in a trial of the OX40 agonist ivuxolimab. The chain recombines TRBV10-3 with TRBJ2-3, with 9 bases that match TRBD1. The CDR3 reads CAISEFLQGADTQYF. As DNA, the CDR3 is TGTGCCATCAGTGAGTTCCTACAGGGGGCGGATACGCAGTATTTT.